This T cell receptor beta chain was obtained from a study of blood T cell repertoires in COVID-19. About the study: Nucleic acid was either cDNA or gDNA, and it came from T cells, B-cell-depleted T cells, or PBMCs.

The germline V and J ends were trimmed by 0 bases and 7 bases, with 16 bases remaining between them. The CDR3 totals 16 residues. The germline V gene encodes CDR1 ENHRY and CDR2 SYGVKD. Clones were read by immunoSEQ multiplex PCR, and TCRdb kept only the in-frame ones, dropping some. Altogether some 180,000 clones are present, about 80% being singletons, with the ten largest covering under 15%. The receptor was isolated from a man aged 55 to 70 who had been exposed to COVID-19. The V gene is TRBV10-3, the J gene TRBJ1-3; weak D call: TRBD1 (5 bases). Sample: PBMCs or T cells enriched from blood (not recorded which). CDR3: CAISESTGRLGNTIYF. CDR3 nucleotide sequence: TGTGCCATCAGTGAGTCTACAGGCCGCCTAGGGAACACCATATATTTT.